The present entry profiles one T cell receptor beta chain with its context. What it recognizes is unknown. This entry is derived from a study of cytomegalovirus exposure and HLA in healthy donors. When sampled, the donors appeared nominally healthy, though they likely had unrecorded immune exposures. Findings of the study overall: Later genetic work tied a missense DCLRE1C variant to beta-chain V and J trimming. TRBV6-2, TRBV6-3 and some other V segments were unresolvable in 87-base-pair reads.

In the PCR, 60 Vbeta and 13 Jbeta primers were used. Original methodology: Among the unique TCR beta chains that a later analysis counted, about 85 million in all, 9.5 million to 12 million were shared. Profiled with immunoSEQ multiplex PCR; TCRdb holds only in-frame clones, not every one. V and J calls and clone size are given by that table; D and trimming were obtained from the DNA. In the table there are around 180,000 clones, 80% to 85% of which are singletons. Germline values: CDR1 SNHLY, CDR2 FYNNEI. V dropped 6 bases and J dropped 7 bases, with 13 bases sitting between them. CDR3 length: 13 amino acids.

The rearrangement joins TRBV2 to TRBJ2-1, with D possibly matching TRBD1 (6 bases). The TCR sequence derives from a woman aged 18-35 years in good health and CMV-seropositive. Sequencing used PBMCs. For the CDR3, the DNA is TGTGCCAGCAGCGTAAATCAGGGGAATGAGCAGTTCTTC. Translated: CASSVNQGNEQFF.